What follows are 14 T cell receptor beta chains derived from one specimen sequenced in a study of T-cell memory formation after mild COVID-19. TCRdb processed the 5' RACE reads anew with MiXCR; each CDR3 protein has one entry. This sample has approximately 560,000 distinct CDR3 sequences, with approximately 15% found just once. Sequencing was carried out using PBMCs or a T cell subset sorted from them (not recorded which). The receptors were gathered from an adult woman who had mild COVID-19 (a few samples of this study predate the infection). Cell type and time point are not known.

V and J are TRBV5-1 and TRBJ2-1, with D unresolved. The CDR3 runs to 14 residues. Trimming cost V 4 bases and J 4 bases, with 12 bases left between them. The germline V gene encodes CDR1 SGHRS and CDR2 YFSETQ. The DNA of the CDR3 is TGCGCCAGCAGCCCGGCCCTAGATTACAATGAGCAGTTCTTC. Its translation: CASSPALDYNEQFF. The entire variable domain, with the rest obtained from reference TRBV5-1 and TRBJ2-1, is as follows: KAGVTQTPRYLIKTRGQQVTLSCSPISGHRSVSWYQQTPGQGLQFLFEYFSETQRNKGNFPGRFSGRQFSNSRSEMNVSTLELGDSALYLCASSPALDYNEQFFGPGTRLTVL.

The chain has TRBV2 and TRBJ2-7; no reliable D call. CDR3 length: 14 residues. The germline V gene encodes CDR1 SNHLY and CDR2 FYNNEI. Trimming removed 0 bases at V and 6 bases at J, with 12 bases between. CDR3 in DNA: TGTGCCAGCAGTGAAGCCTCCGGGCGTATCGAGCAGTACTTC. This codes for CASSEASGRIEQYF.

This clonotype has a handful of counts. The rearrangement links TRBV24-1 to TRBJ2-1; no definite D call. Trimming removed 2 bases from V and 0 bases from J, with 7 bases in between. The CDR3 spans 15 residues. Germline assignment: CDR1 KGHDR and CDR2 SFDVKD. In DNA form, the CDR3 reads TGTGCCACCAGTGATTCAGTGAGCTCCTACAATGAGCAGTTCTTC. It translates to CATSDSVSSYNEQFF.

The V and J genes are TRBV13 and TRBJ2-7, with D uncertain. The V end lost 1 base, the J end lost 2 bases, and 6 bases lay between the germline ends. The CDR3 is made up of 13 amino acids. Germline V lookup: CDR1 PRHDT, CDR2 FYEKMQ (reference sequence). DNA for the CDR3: TGTGCCAGCAGCTTAGAATGGACCTACGAGCAGTACTTC. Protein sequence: CASSLEWTYEQYF.

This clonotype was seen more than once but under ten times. The CDR3 protein is CASSQVFDGGELFF. CDR3 coding DNA: TGCGCCAGCAGCCAAGTTTTCGATGGCGGGGAGCTGTTTTTT. The V call is TRBV4-1, the J call TRBJ2-2; D gene uncertain. V was shortened by 1 base and J by 7 bases, with 10 bases between the two germline ends. The CDR3 contains 14 residues. From germline, CDR1 is MGHRA and CDR2 YSYEKL.

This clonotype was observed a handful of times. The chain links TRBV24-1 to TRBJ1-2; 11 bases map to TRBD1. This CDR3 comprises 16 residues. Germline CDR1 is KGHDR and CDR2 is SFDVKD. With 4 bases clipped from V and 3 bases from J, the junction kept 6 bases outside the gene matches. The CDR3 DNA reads TGTGCCACCAGTGACTTAGCGGGACAGGGGGACTATGGCTACACCTTC. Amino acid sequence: CATSDLAGQGDYGYTF.

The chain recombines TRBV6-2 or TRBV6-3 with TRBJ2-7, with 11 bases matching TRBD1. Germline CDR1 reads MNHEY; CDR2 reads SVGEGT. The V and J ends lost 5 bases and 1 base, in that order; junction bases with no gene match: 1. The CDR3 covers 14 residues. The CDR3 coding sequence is TGTGCCAGCAGTGGGACAGGGGGTTCCTACGAGCAGTACTTC. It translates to CASSGTGGSYEQYF.

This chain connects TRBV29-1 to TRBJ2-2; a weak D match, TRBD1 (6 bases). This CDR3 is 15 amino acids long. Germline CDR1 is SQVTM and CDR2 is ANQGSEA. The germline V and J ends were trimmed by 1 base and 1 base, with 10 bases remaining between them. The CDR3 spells CSVEAGTQNTGELFF. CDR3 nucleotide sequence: TGCAGCGTTGAAGCTGGGACACAGAACACCGGGGAGCTGTTTTTT.

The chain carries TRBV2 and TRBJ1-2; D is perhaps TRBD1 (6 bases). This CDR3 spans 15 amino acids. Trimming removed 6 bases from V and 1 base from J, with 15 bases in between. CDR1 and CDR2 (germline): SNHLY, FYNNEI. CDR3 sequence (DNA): TGTGCCAGCAGAATGGCTTCAGGGGTTAACTATGGCTACACCTTC. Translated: CASRMASGVNYGYTF.

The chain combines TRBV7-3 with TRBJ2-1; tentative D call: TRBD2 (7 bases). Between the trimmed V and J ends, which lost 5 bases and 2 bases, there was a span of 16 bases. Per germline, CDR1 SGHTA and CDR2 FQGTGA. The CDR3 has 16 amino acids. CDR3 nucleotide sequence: TGTGCCAGCAGCCCGCAGGGGACTACCCCCTACAATGAGCAGTTCTTC. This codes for CASSPQGTTPYNEQFF.

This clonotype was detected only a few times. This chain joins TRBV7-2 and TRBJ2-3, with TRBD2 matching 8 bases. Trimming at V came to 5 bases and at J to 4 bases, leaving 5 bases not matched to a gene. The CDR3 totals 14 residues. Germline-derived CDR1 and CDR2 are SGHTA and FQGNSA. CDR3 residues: CASSINSGADTQYF. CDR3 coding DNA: TGTGCCAGCAGCATAAATAGCGGGGCAGATACGCAGTATTTT. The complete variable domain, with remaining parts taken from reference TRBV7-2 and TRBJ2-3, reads GAGVSQSPSNKVTEKGKDVELRCDPISGHTALYWYRQSLGQGLEFLIYFQGNSAPDKSGLPSDRFSAERTGGSVSTLTIQRTQQEDSAVYLCASSINSGADTQYFGPGTRLTVL.

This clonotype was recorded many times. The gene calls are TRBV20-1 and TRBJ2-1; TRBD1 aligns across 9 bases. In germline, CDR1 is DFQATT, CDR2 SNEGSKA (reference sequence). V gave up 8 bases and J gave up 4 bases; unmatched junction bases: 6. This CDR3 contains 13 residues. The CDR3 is CSQQGASYNEQFF. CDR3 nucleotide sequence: TGCAGTCAACAGGGGGCCTCGTACAATGAGCAGTTCTTC.

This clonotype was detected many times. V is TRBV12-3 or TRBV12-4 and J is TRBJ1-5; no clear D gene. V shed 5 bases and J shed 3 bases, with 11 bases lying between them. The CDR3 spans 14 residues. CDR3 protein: CASSISEINQPQHF. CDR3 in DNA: TGTGCCAGCAGTATTTCTGAGATCAATCAGCCCCAGCATTTT.

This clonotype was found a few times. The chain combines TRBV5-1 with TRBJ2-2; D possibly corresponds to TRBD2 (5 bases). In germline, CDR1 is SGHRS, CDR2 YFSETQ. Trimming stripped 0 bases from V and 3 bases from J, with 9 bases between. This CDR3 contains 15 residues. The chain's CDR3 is CASSLEGSDTGELFF. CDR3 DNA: TGCGCCAGCAGCTTGGAAGGGAGCGACACCGGGGAGCTGTTTTTT.